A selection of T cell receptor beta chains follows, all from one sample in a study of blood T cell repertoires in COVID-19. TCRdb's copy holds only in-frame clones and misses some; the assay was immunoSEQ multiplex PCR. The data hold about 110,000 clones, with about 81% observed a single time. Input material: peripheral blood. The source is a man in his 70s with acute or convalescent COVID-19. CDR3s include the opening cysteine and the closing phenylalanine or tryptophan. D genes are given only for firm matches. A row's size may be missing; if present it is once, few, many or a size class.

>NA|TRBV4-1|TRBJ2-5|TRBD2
CASSQAGTSGQETQYF
TGCGCCAGCAGCCAGGCCGGGACTAGCGGCCAAGAGACCCAGTACTTC
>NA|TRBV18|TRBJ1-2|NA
CASSPSSGELNYGYTF
TGTGCCAGCTCACCTAGCTCCGGGGAGTTGAACTATGGCTACACCTTC
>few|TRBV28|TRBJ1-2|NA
CASSLSGGRGYTF
TGTGCCAGCAGTCTCAGCGGCGGACGGGGCTACACCTTC
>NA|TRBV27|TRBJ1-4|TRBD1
CASSLSTGREKLFF
TGTGCCAGCAGTTTATCGACAGGGCGAGAAAAACTGTTTTTT
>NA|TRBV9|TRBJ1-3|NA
CASSPRRGVGNTIYF
TGTGCCAGCAGCCCCCGTCGCGGGGTCGGAAACACCATATATTTT
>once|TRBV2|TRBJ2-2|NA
CASSVTRAPGELFF
TGTGCCAGCAGTGTCACCAGGGCACCCGGGGAGCTGTTTTTT
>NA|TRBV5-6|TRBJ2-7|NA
CASSLEASPYEQYF
TGTGCCAGCAGCTTGGAGGCTAGCCCCTACGAGCAGTACTTC
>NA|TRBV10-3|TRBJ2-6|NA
CAIWGGGAGANVLTF
TGTGCCATCTGGGGAGGTGGGGCTGGGGCCAACGTCCTGACTTTC
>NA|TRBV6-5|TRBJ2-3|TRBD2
CASSYERGRSSDTQYF
TGTGCCAGCAGTTATGAGCGGGGAAGGTCGTCAGATACGCAGTATTTT
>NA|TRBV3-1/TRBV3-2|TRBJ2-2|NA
CASSVAGIGELFF
TGTGCCAGCAGCGTTGCAGGGATCGGGGAGCTGTTTTTT